These T cell receptor beta chains were read from a single sample in a study of regulatory T cells in long-lasting Graves disease. Each CDR3 protein is one row after TCRdb ran MiXCR on the multiplex PCR reads. The sample includes 350,000 to 500,000 distinct CDR3 sequences, about 16% of them seen just once. These sequences were also reported in another study, on T cells in Graves' hyperthyroidism and ophthalmopathy.

The specimen comprised peripheral blood mononuclear cells (PBMCs), sampled at new diagnosis, from a patient treated with antithyroid drugs. All receptors derive from a woman younger than 35 with Graves disease. The CDR3 runs from the conserved cysteine through the conserved F or W. A D gene is named only where the DNA matches it firmly. Expanded clones get a size class; other rows say once, few or many, or leave the size out.

few	TRBV11-2	TRBJ2-7	NA	CASSSFGSSYEQYF	TGTGCCAGCAGCTCCTTCGGGAGTTCCTACGAGCAGTACTTC
many	TRBV18	TRBJ2-7	TRBD2	CASSQGLDYEQYF	TGTGCCAGCTCCCAGGGACTAGACTACGAGCAGTACTTC
many	TRBV29-1	TRBJ2-5	NA	CSVDGSGTQYF	TGCAGCGTTGATGGCTCGGGGACCCAGTACTTC
few	TRBV24-1	TRBJ2-1	NA	CATSDFVEQFF	TGTGCCACCAGTGATTTTGTTGAGCAGTTCTTC
few	TRBV29-1	TRBJ1-2	TRBD1	CSVDPEDRLATF	TGCAGCGTCGATCCCGAGGACAGGTTGGCCACCTTC
NA	TRBV7-7	TRBJ2-6	NA	CASSPRQAQAGANVLTF	TGTGCTAGCAGCCCCAGACAGGCACAAGCCGGGGCCAACGTCCTGACTTTC
many	TRBV6-5	TRBJ2-7	NA	CASSYSWDSSYEQYF	TGTGCCAGCAGTTACTCGTGGGACTCATCCTACGAGCAGTACTTC
many	TRBV7-2	TRBJ2-3	NA	CASSLRSGSTDTQYF	TGTGCCAGCAGCTTAAGGTCAGGCAGCACAGATACGCAGTATTTT
NA	TRBV6-1	TRBJ2-1	TRBD2	CASSLGREGEQFF	TGTGCCAGCAGCCTGGGGCGGGAGGGGGAGCAGTTCTTC
few	TRBV3-1	TRBJ2-1	NA	CASSPVVFEQFF	TGTGCCAGCAGCCCAGTGGTCTTTGAGCAGTTCTTC
NA	TRBV20-1	TRBJ2-5	NA	CSAAPGQGWKETQYF	TGCAGTGCTGCCCCTGGGCAGGGGTGGAAAGAGACCCAGTACTTC
many	TRBV28	TRBJ1-4	NA	CASSLSGQFIEKLFF	TGTGCCAGCAGTTTAAGCGGTCAATTCATTGAAAAACTGTTTTTT
few	TRBV20-1	TRBJ2-7	TRBD2	CSAAPGLAIYEQYF	TGCAGTGCCGCCCCGGGACTAGCGATCTACGAGCAGTACTTC
many	TRBV12-3/TRBV12-4	TRBJ2-3	NA	CASSLLPTDTQYF	TGTGCCAGCAGTCTCCTACCCACAGATACGCAGTATTTT
few	TRBV29-1	TRBJ2-7	NA	CSGVGGAGPYEQYF	TGCAGCGGGGTCGGCGGCGCCGGGCCCTACGAGCAGTACTTC
NA	TRBV7-2	TRBJ2-2	NA	CASSIRTPNTGELFF	TGTGCCAGTAGTATACGGACTCCGAACACCGGGGAGCTGTTTTTT
NA	TRBV6-2/TRBV6-3	TRBJ1-2	NA	CASSEDGSGYTF	TGTGCCAGCAGTGAAGACGGATCCGGCTACACCTTC
many	TRBV5-6	TRBJ2-7	NA	CASSFGLRPYEQYF	TGTGCCAGCAGCTTTGGTCTCCGACCCTACGAGCAGTACTTC
many	TRBV11-2	TRBJ2-3	TRBD2	CASSPTSAGDTQYF	TGTGCCAGCAGCCCCACTAGCGCCGGAGATACGCAGTATTTT
NA	TRBV6-1	TRBJ2-7	NA	CASSRGGFPFSYEQYF	TGTGCCAGCAGCCGCGGAGGGTTCCCCTTTTCCTACGAGCAGTACTTC
many	TRBV12-3/TRBV12-4	TRBJ1-4	TRBD1	CASRGQGFEKLFF	TGTGCCAGCAGGGGACAGGGTTTTGAAAAACTGTTTTTT
NA	TRBV27	TRBJ1-5	NA	CASRDSPGQPQHF	TGTGCCAGCAGGGACTCTCCGGGACAGCCCCAGCATTTT
many	TRBV27	TRBJ2-1	TRBD2	CASSLVREAYNEQFF	TGTGCCAGCAGTTTAGTCCGGGAGGCATACAATGAGCAGTTCTTC
NA	TRBV29-1	TRBJ2-7	NA	CSVEIYYEQYF	TGCAGCGTTGAAATCTACTACGAGCAGTACTTC
many	TRBV12-3/TRBV12-4	TRBJ2-1	NA	CASSFPAYKGNEQFF	TGTGCCAGCAGTTTTCCGGCGTACAAGGGGAATGAGCAGTTCTTC
many	TRBV29-1	TRBJ1-1	TRBD1	CSVEGTGFEAFF	TGCAGCGTTGAAGGGACAGGTTTTGAAGCTTTCTTT
NA	TRBV10-3	TRBJ2-5	NA	CAISERGQETQYF	TGTGCCATCAGTGAGCGCGGGCAAGAGACCCAGTACTTC
NA	TRBV4-3	TRBJ1-1	NA	CASSHVGQRNTEAFF	TGCGCCAGCAGCCACGTTGGACAGCGCAACACTGAAGCTTTCTTT
many	TRBV15	TRBJ2-5	TRBD2	CATSRDVTSGRGGETQYF	TGTGCCACCAGCAGAGATGTTACTAGCGGGAGGGGAGGAGAGACCCAGTACTTC
few	TRBV5-4	TRBJ2-3	NA	CASSFVENTDTQYF	TGTGCCAGCAGCTTTGTAGAGAACACAGATACGCAGTATTTT
NA	TRBV20-1	TRBJ1-3	NA	CSARTAAGNTIYF	TGCAGTGCCCGGACGGCTGCTGGAAACACCATATATTTT
NA	TRBV29-1	TRBJ2-1	TRBD2	CSVVAGGSAYNEQFF	TGCAGCGTTGTAGCGGGAGGGTCGGCGTACAATGAGCAGTTCTTC
many	TRBV3-1	TRBJ2-5	NA	CASSQLGRDQETQYF	TGTGCCAGCAGCCAATTGGGCAGGGACCAAGAGACCCAGTACTTC
many	TRBV3-1	TRBJ2-7	NA	CASSQVVGGTYEQYF	TGTGCCAGCAGCCAAGTTGTGGGTGGGACCTACGAGCAGTACTTC
NA	TRBV6-2/TRBV6-3	TRBJ2-3	TRBD2	CASSYSMRETDTQYF	TGTGCCAGCAGTTACTCTATGCGGGAGACAGATACGCAGTATTTT
NA	TRBV19	TRBJ1-1	NA	CASSMGGRGVAEAFF	TGTGCCAGTAGTATGGGGGGGCGAGGTGTCGCTGAAGCTTTCTTT
few	TRBV7-2	TRBJ2-2	TRBD1	CASSLGPWPGGAGELFF	TGTGCCAGCAGCTTAGGACCCTGGCCAGGGGGTGCCGGGGAGCTGTTTTTT
once	TRBV29-1	TRBJ2-5	TRBD2	CSVEYRGRALETQYF	TGCAGCGTTGAATACCGCGGGAGGGCCTTGGAGACCCAGTACTTC
many	TRBV28	TRBJ1-4	NA	CASSLWSATNEKLFF	TGTGCCAGCAGTTTATGGTCCGCAACTAATGAAAAACTGTTTTTT
few	TRBV11-2	TRBJ2-7	TRBD1	CASSSSGTGGFREQYF	TGTGCCAGCAGCTCGTCCGGGACAGGGGGCTTTAGAGAGCAGTACTTC
many	TRBV7-2	TRBJ1-2	TRBD1	CASSPRGGGHGYTF	TGTGCCAGCAGCCCCAGGGGGGGGGGACATGGCTACACCTTC
few	TRBV7-6	TRBJ2-1	NA	CASSLRPGSGDEQFF	TGTGCCAGCAGCTTACGCCCTGGATCAGGCGATGAGCAGTTCTTC
many	TRBV29-1	TRBJ2-5	TRBD2	CSVDRLAGDQETQYF	TGCAGCGTTGATCGACTAGCGGGAGACCAAGAGACCCAGTACTTC
many	TRBV28	TRBJ2-1	NA	CASTRGEVYNEQFF	TGTGCCAGCACCCGGGGAGAAGTTTACAATGAGCAGTTCTTC
NA	TRBV28	TRBJ1-2	NA	CASSFRDHYGYTF	TGTGCCAGCAGTTTCAGGGACCACTATGGCTACACCTTC
many	TRBV12-3/TRBV12-4	TRBJ2-5	NA	CASSLQLAELQETQYF	TGTGCCAGCAGTTTACAGTTAGCGGAGTTACAAGAGACCCAGTACTTC
NA	TRBV5-1	TRBJ2-1	NA	CASSSTGSEYNEQFF	TGCGCCAGCAGCTCTACAGGTAGTGAATACAATGAGCAGTTCTTC
few	TRBV7-2	TRBJ1-3	NA	CASSLNLQRTISGNTIYF	TGTGCCAGCAGCTTAAACCTACAGCGGACCATCTCTGGAAACACCATATATTTT
NA	TRBV5-5	TRBJ2-4	TRBD2	CASSRLAGVGEQYF	TGTGCCAGCAGCCGACTAGCGGGAGTAGGGGAGCAGTACTTC
few	TRBV12-3/TRBV12-4	TRBJ2-2	TRBD2	CASSLISGRVTGELFF	TGTGCCAGCAGTTTGATTAGCGGGAGGGTCACCGGGGAGCTGTTTTTT
many	TRBV12-3/TRBV12-4	TRBJ1-5	NA	CASSAGPVGSNQPQHF	TGTGCCAGCAGTGCGGGACCTGTCGGTAGCAATCAGCCCCAGCATTTT
many	TRBV20-1	TRBJ2-1	NA	CSASRGYNEQFF	TGCAGTGCCTCTCGAGGGTACAATGAGCAGTTCTTC
few	TRBV11-2	TRBJ1-5	TRBD1	CASSPQGQQPQHF	TGTGCCAGCAGCCCACAGGGGCAACAGCCCCAGCATTTT
few	TRBV2	TRBJ2-6	NA	CASIGRRDAGANVLTF	TGTGCCAGCATTGGGAGGAGGGACGCTGGGGCCAACGTCCTGACTTTC
many	TRBV30	TRBJ1-4	NA	CAWSEEKLFF	TGTGCCTGGAGTGAGGAAAAGCTGTTTTTT
few	TRBV25-1	TRBJ2-4	TRBD1	CASSPRDRGRIPKNIQYF	TGTGCCAGCAGTCCTCGGGACAGGGGGCGAATACCCAAAAACATTCAGTACTTC
many	TRBV12-3/TRBV12-4	TRBJ2-1	TRBD2	CASSLASGSAYEQFF	TGTGCCAGCAGTTTGGCTAGCGGGAGTGCCTATGAGCAGTTCTTC
few	TRBV7-3	TRBJ2-1	NA	CASSLGGLGGNEQFF	TGTGCCAGCAGCTTGGGGGGATTAGGGGGGAATGAGCAGTTCTTC